This TCR beta chain originates from a study of spatial heterogeneity in lung cancer. TCRdb independently ran MiXCR on the 5' RACE reads; one entry per CDR3 protein. Of about 23,000 distinct CDR3 sequences listed, around 3.2% are singletons. The sample holds many counts of this clonotype. The CDR3 extends over 14 amino acids. Germline V gene sequence: CDR1 SEHNR, CDR2 FQNEAQ (reference sequence). V dropped 6 bases and J dropped 3 bases, with 14 bases sitting between them. Time point: sample taken at primary tumor resection. This TCR derives from a female donor with early-stage non-small cell lung cancer. This material consisted of PBMCs, taken at surgery. The chain joins TRBV7-9 to TRBJ1-2; maybe TRBD1 (6 bases). CDR3 protein: CASSLPGAHYGYTF. The CDR3 bases are TGTGCCAGCAGTCTACCGGGGGCTCACTATGGCTACACCTTC.